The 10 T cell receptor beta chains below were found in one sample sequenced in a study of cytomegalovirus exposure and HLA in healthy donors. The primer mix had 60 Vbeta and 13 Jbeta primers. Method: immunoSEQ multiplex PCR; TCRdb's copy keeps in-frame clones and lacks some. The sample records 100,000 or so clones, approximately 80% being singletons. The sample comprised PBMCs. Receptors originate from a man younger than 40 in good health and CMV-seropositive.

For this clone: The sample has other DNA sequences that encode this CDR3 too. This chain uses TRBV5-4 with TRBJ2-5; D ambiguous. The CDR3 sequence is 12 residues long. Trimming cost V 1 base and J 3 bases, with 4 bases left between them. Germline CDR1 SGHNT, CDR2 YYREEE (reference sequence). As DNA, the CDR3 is TGTGCCAGCAGCTTGATAAAAGAGACCCAGTACTTC. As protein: CASSLIKETQYF.

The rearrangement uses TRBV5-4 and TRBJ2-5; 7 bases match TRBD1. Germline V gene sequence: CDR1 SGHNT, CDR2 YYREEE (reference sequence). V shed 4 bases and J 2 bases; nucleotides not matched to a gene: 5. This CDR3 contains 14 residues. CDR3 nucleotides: TGTGCCAGCAGCCCAGGGACAGCACAAGAGACCCAGTACTTC. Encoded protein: CASSPGTAQETQYF.

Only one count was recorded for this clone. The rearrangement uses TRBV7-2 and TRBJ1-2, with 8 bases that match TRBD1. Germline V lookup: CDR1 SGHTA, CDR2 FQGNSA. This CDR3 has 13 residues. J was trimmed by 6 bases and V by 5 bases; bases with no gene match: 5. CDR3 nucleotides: TGTGCCAGCAGCCCACGGACAGGGAATGGCTACACCTTC. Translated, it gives CASSPRTGNGYTF.

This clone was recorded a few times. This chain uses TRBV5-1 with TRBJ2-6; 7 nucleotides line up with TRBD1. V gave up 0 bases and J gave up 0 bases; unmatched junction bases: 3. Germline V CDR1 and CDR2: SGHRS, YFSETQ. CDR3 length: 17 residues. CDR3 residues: CASSLDRGSSGANVLTF. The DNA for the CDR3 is TGCGCCAGCAGCTTGGACAGGGGAAGCTCTGGGGCCAACGTCCTGACTTTC.

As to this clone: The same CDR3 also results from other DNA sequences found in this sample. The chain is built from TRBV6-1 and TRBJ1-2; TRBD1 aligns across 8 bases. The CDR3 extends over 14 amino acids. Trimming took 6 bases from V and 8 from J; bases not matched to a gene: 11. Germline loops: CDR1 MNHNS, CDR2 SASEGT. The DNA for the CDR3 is TGTGCCAGCAGCCCGGGACAGGTTTTCTACGGCTACACCTTC. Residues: CASSPGQVFYGYTF.

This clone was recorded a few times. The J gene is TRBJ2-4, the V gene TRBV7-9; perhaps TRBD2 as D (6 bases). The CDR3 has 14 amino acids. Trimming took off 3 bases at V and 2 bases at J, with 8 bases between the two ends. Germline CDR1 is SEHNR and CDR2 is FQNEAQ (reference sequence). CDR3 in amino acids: CASSFGGPKNIQYF. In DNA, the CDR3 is TGTGCCAGCAGCTTCGGGGGACCCAAAAACATTCAGTACTTC.

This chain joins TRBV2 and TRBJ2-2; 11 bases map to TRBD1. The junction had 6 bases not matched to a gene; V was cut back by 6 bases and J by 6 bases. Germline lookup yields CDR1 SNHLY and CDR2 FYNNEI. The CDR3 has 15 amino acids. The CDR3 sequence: CASSRTGGAPGELFF. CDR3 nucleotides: TGTGCCAGCAGCCGGACAGGGGGCGCCCCCGGGGAGCTGTTTTTT.

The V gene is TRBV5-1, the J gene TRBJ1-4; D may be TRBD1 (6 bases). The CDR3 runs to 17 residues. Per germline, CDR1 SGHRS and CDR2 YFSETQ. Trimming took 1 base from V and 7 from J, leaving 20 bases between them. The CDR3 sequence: CASSLLRLGGQGEKLFF. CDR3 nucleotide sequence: TGCGCCAGCAGCTTGCTCCGTCTCGGGGGGCAGGGTGAAAAACTGTTTTTT.

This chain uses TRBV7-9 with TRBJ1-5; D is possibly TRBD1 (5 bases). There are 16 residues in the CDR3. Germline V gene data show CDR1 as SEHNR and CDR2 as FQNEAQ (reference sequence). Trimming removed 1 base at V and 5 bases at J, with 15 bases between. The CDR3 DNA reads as TGTGCCAGCAGCTTAGGGGGCCTTTCGCCTCATCAGCCCCAGCATTTT. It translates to CASSLGGLSPHQPQHF. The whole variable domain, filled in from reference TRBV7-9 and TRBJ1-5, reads DTGVSQNPRHKITKRGQNVTFRCDPISEHNRLYWYRQTLGQGPEFLTYFQNEAQLEKSRLLSDRFSAERPKGSFSTLEIQRTEQGDSAMYLCASSLGGLSPHQPQHFGDGTRLSIL.

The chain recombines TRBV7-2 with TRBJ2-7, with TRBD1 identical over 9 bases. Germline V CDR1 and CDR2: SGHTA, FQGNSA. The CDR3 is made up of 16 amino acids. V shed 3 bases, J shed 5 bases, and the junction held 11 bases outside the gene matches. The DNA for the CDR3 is TGTGCCAGCAGCTTTAGATTTGGGGACAGGGTCCACGAGCAGTACTTC. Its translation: CASSFRFGDRVHEQYF.